This is a list of T cell receptor beta chains from one sample in a study of blood T cell repertoires in COVID-19. Clones were read by immunoSEQ multiplex PCR, and TCRdb kept only the in-frame ones, dropping some. The sample includes roughly 100,000 clones, roughly 76% of them seen just once. The sequenced material came from peripheral blood. Receptor source: a man aged 80 or over with COVID-19, enrolled during active disease. Both conserved end residues are trimmed from each CDR3. Clone sizes are given selectively: once, few, many, or a class where the clone is expanded.

v_call clone_size cdr3_aa
TRBV25-1 once ASSRLAEQF
TRBV28 NA ASSPGTGHQPQH
TRBV6-2/TRBV6-3 once ASSYSIRDTDYGYT
TRBV28 NA ASSLRLAGYYEQY
TRBV5-5 NA ASSITTGSGANVLT
TRBV15 NA ATSRDSGEQF
TRBV18 once ASSFRTGENYGYT
TRBV18 NA ASSPWTGADTQY
TRBV3-1/TRBV3-2 NA ASSPGTALNTEAF
TRBV2 NA ASSEASSGGASRRTDTQY
TRBV18 NA ASSPPTGGFLGNTIY
TRBV3-1/TRBV3-2 NA ASSQAGAGGRLNTEAF
TRBV19 NA ASSEVQGAWENTEAF
TRBV15 NA ATSETTGGKWGQPQH
TRBV15 NA ATSRFEGDGGEQF
TRBV28 NA ASSLWGSGFFTDTQY
TRBV28 NA ASSGRAQY
TRBV10-1 NA ASSESRFVRPNTEAF
TRBV18 NA ASSLGGPGASTEAF
TRBV10-1 NA ASSDGASGYTDTQY
TRBV4-3 NA ASSPGGKAYEQY
TRBV4-3 NA ASSQDADQPQH
TRBV27 NA ASSKPGQGIVNEQF
TRBV7-6 NA ASSLELNTGELF
TRBV29-1 few SGDIGTEAF
TRBV30 NA AWSSPGANYGYT
TRBV5-5 few ASSLVQLVGQFNTEAF
TRBV19 NA ASIQTGGTGELF
TRBV5-1 NA ASSLSLDRGVDEQY
TRBV4-2 few ASSQGRDRGENQPQH
TRBV5-1 NA ASSFHRDKTDTQY
TRBV12-3/TRBV12-4 NA ASSPTRSHEQF
TRBV18 NA ASSPQAGTRGEKLF